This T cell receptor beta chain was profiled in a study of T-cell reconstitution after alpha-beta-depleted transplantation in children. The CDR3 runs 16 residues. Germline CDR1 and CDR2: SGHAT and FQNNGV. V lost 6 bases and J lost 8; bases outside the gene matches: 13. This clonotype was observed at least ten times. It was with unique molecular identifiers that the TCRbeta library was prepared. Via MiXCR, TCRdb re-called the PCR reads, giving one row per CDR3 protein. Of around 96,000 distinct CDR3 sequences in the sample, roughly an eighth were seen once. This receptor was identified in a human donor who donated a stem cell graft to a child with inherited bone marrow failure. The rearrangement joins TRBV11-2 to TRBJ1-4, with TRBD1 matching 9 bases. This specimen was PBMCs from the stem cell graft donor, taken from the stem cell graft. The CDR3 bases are TGTGCCAGCAGTTCGACAGGGGGAAGGGTGGAGGAAAAACTGTTTTTT. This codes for CASSSTGGRVEEKLFF.